A selection of T cell receptor beta chains follows, all from one sample in a study of blood T cell repertoires in COVID-19. Using immunoSEQ multiplex PCR, the repertoire was profiled, and TCRdb retains in-frame clones only, with some absent. Altogether roughly 200,000 clones are present, approximately 83% being singletons, with the ten largest covering 1.3%. Sequencing was carried out using peripheral blood. Source of these receptors: a woman aged 25 to 39 with COVID-19, enrolled during active disease. Each CDR3 is given with its conserved first and last residue.

V: TRBV5-1
CDR3: CASSQTQGITGELFF

V: TRBV9
CDR3: CASSSHGGLAPLYEQFF

V: TRBV12-3/TRBV12-4
CDR3: CASRAGTGYGYTF

V: TRBV5-1
CDR3: CASSLASGVADTQYF

V: TRBV28
CDR3: CASSLGVGTSTDTQYF

V: TRBV18
CDR3: CASSPPTRSVDTQYF

V: TRBV7-9
CDR3: CAASSDSGRVNEQFF

V: TRBV6-6
CDR3: CASSKNGDYGYTF

V: TRBV4-1
CDR3: CASSQGGQPETQYF

V: TRBV27
CDR3: CASRGGVGEKLFF

V: TRBV11-1
CDR3: CASSLSTLNEQFF

V: TRBV18
CDR3: CASSWGTSGFYNEQFF

V: TRBV24-1
CDR3: CATSDPGTSPYNEQFF

V: TRBV9
CDR3: CASSTMGLVDTQFF

V: TRBV7-2
CDR3: CASSARGAWTEAFF

V: TRBV9
CDR3: CASSVVGDSYGYTF

V: TRBV11-2
CDR3: CASSFNGLAGGTNEQFF

V: TRBV4-3
CDR3: CASSSGTSGSTEQYF

V: TRBV5-8
CDR3: CASSLVLQGSPSQYF

V: TRBV6-5
CDR3: CASNGDRLGGALHF

V: TRBV5-4
CDR3: CASSYRQGGHNEQYF

V: TRBV13
CDR3: CASSLALAGSYEQYF

V: TRBV19
CDR3: CASRRHDVGEQYF

V: TRBV3-1/TRBV3-2
CDR3: CASSQDSFSYEQYF

V: TRBV18
CDR3: CASSPEAGGHNEQFF

V: TRBV5-8
CDR3: CASSLHTGAGANVLTF

V: TRBV19
CDR3: CAVGQGNTGELFF

V: TRBV5-1
CDR3: CASSLALAGGTDTQYF

V: TRBV4-2
CDR3: CASSPRTSGATGELFF

V: TRBV4-3
CDR3: CASSQDISSYGYTF

V: TRBV19
CDR3: CASSIDGGENQPQHF

V: TRBV20-1
CDR3: CSARKFSEQYF

V: TRBV7-3
CDR3: CASSLTGGGETQYF

V: TRBV6-5
CDR3: CASKGGQEYGYTF

V: TRBV5-8
CDR3: CASSGVQGASGELFF

V: TRBV27
CDR3: CASSLHRGNYGYTF

V: TRBV5-1
CDR3: CASSLDSGGSYEQYF

V: TRBV18
CDR3: CASSSQGQNTEAFF